The 32 T cell receptor beta chains listed next were all sequenced from one sample in a study of cytomegalovirus exposure and HLA in healthy donors. 13 Jbeta primers and 60 Vbeta primers were used for the PCR. Clones were sequenced by immunoSEQ multiplex PCR, and TCRdb holds only the in-frame ones, with some missing. Among fewer than 130,000 clones listed, approximately 86% were seen once. The sample taken for sequencing was PBMCs. These receptors all stem from a man between 40 and 49 years old in good health and CMV-seronegative.

The V gene is TRBV2, the J gene TRBJ1-2; D remains unclear. This CDR3 comprises 13 residues. Deletions cut 1 base from V and 8 bases from J, with 11 bases between. The germline CDR1 and CDR2 sequences are SNHLY and FYNNEI. This chain's CDR3 is CASSEGSVEGYTF. In DNA, the CDR3 is TGTGCCAGCAGTGAAGGGTCGGTTGAGGGCTACACCTTC.

CDR3 protein: CASSPPGQETQYF. The CDR3 nucleotides read TGTGCCAGCTCGCCCCCGGGCCAAGAGACCCAGTACTTC. The chain is built from TRBV18 and TRBJ2-5, with D unresolved. Germline V lookup: CDR1 KGHSH, CDR2 LQKENI. The ends were cut back, 6 bases at V and 1 base at J, with 9 bases in the middle. The CDR3 is 13 residues long.

The CDR3 region has the DNA TGCGCCAGCAGCCCCCAGGGTAATCAGCCCCAGCATTTT. As protein: CASSPQGNQPQHF. The chain joins TRBV5-1 to TRBJ1-5; a weak D match, TRBD1 (5 bases). Trimming shortened V by 4 bases and J by 4 bases, and 9 bases separated the two germline ends. Germline CDR1 reads SGHRS; CDR2 reads YFSETQ. CDR3 length: 13 amino acids.

This clone was found once. This chain uses TRBV30 with TRBJ1-5; 11 nucleotides match TRBD1. V was clipped by 2 bases and J by 4 bases; unmatched bases: 4. The germline gives CDR1 GTSNPN, CDR2 SVGIG (reference sequence). The CDR3 length is 15 residues. The CDR3 loop is CAWSPGDRGNQPQHF. The DNA for the CDR3 is TGTGCCTGGAGTCCCGGGGACAGGGGGAATCAGCCCCAGCATTTT.

This sequence joins TRBV9 and TRBJ1-1; 8 nucleotides line up with TRBD1. CDR3 size: 15 residues. Germline trimming cut 3 bases from V and 3 bases from J; bases unmatched to any gene: 7. Germline CDR1 is SGDLS and CDR2 is YYNGEE. In nucleotides, the CDR3 is TGTGCCAGCAGCGCCCGACAGGGGAGGGACACTGAAGCTTTCTTT. Amino acid sequence: CASSARQGRDTEAFF.

The chain is built from TRBV5-8 and TRBJ1-5; 8 positions match TRBD1. J gave up 7 bases and V 4 bases, and 4 bases lay outside the gene matches. The germline CDR1 and CDR2 sequences are SGHTS and YDEGEE. This CDR3 contains 13 residues. The CDR3 here is CASSLQGDQPQHF. As DNA, the CDR3 is TGTGCCAGCAGCCTACAGGGGGACCAGCCCCAGCATTTT.

This chain connects TRBV21-1 to TRBJ2-5; TRBD1 was called by the table and not checked on the DNA. TRBV21-1 is marked as a pseudogene. The CDR3 is 15 amino acids. The CDR3 DNA reads TGTGCCAGCAGCAAAGGAACAGAAAGACAGGAGACCCAGTACTTC. Encoded protein: CASSKGTERQETQYF.

The rearrangement links TRBV5-4 to TRBJ1-2; 9 positions agree with TRBD1. Per the germline V gene, CDR1 is SGHNT and CDR2 is YYREEE (reference sequence). The CDR3 spans 15 residues. The V and J ends lost 4 bases and 0 bases, in that order; junction bases with no gene match: 4. The CDR3 region has the DNA TGTGCCAGCAGCATCGGACAGGGGACTAACTATGGCTACACCTTC. Protein product: CASSIGQGTNYGYTF.

This clone was counted a few times. The chain couples TRBV5-1 to TRBJ2-7; TRBD1 matches 9 bases. Germline loops: CDR1 SGHRS, CDR2 YFSETQ. This CDR3 spans 13 amino acids. V dropped 0 bases and J dropped 5; count of bases not matched to a gene: 0. CDR3 sequence: CASSLGTGDEQYF. CDR3 nucleotides: TGCGCCAGCAGCTTGGGGACAGGGGACGAGCAGTACTTC.

This rearrangement joins TRBV27 to TRBJ2-1; a possible D gene is TRBD1 (6 bases). The CDR3 has 14 amino acids. Germline CDR1 MNHEY, CDR2 SMNVEV (reference sequence). V shed 5 bases and J shed 7 bases, with 15 bases lying between them. This chain's CDR3 is CASSEQNRANEQFF. In nucleotides, the CDR3 is TGTGCCAGCAGTGAACAAAACAGGGCGAATGAGCAGTTCTTC.

This chain links TRBV7-9 with TRBJ2-7, with 11 bases identical to TRBD1. This CDR3 spans 14 amino acids. V gave up 2 bases and J gave up 5 bases; unmatched junction bases: 2. Germline-derived CDR1 and CDR2 are SEHNR and FQNEAQ (reference sequence). In nucleotides, the CDR3 is TGTGCCAGCAGCTTATGGGACAGGGGGGACGAGCAGTACTTC. Protein: CASSLWDRGDEQYF.

The rearrangement links TRBV5-1 to TRBJ1-1, with TRBD1 matching 10 bases. Trimming took 7 bases from V and 5 from J; bases not matched to a gene: 5. The CDR3 extends over 13 amino acids. Per the germline V gene, CDR1 is SGHRS and CDR2 is YFSETQ. The chain's CDR3 is CASGTGVGTEAFF. In DNA, the CDR3 is TGCGCCAGCGGGACAGGGGTCGGTACTGAAGCTTTCTTT.

Note on this clone: One end of the junction fails to match germline, which may point to a read error. V is TRBV6-1 and J is TRBJ2-7; tentative D call: TRBD1 (5 bases). Germline loops: CDR1 MNHNS, CDR2 SASEGT. CDR3 size: 12 residues. The CDR3 is CAGRETDYEQYF. The CDR3 DNA reads as TGTGCCGGCAGAGAGACAGACTACGAGCAGTACTTC.

This clone was observed a few times. The CDR3, as DNA: TGTGCCAGCAGTGCGGAGGCAGATACGCAGTATTTT. Its translation is CASSAEADTQYF. V is TRBV2 and J is TRBJ2-3; the D gene is possibly TRBD2 (5 bases). Per germline, CDR1 SNHLY and CDR2 FYNNEI. With 4 bases removed from V and 4 bases from J, the gap between germline ends came to 6 bases. There are 12 residues in the CDR3. Based on the CDR3 plus reference TRBV2 and TRBJ2-3, the full variable domain is EPEVTQTPSHQVTQMGQEVILRCVPISNHLYFYWYRQILGQKVEFLVSFYNNEISEKSEIFDDQFSVERPDGSNFTLKIRSTKLEDSAMYFCASSAEADTQYFGPGTRLTVL.

The chain couples TRBV6-6 to TRBJ1-5; the D is unclear. The CDR3 is 14 amino acids. Trimming pared 4 bases from V and 0 bases from J, leaving 7 bases between. The germline CDR1 and CDR2 sequences are MNHNY and SVGAGI (reference sequence). The CDR3, as DNA: TGTGCCAGCAGTTTCCAACTTAGCAATCAGCCCCAGCATTTT. This sequence encodes CASSFQLSNQPQHF.

The chain links TRBV12-5 to TRBJ2-7, with D tentatively TRBD1 (5 bases). With 2 bases removed from V and 2 bases from J, the gap between germline ends came to 13 bases. Germline CDR1 reads LGHNT; CDR2 reads FRNRAP. The CDR3 loop spans 15 amino acids. The CDR3 DNA reads TGTGCTAGTGGTTTGATGTTCAGGGATCCCTACGAGCAGTACTTC. Its protein product is CASGLMFRDPYEQYF.

The chain couples TRBV2 to TRBJ1-5; D possibly corresponds to TRBD1 (5 bases). The CDR3 has 15 residues. Germline V CDR1 and CDR2: SNHLY, FYNNEI. V lost 4 bases to trimming and J lost 2 bases, with 12 bases between them. The DNA of the CDR3 is TGTGCCAGCAGTGGTGGGGGGGTTGGCAATCAGCCCCAGCATTTT. It yields the protein CASSGGGVGNQPQHF.

The chain links TRBV25-1 to TRBJ2-7, with D tentatively TRBD1 (6 bases). This CDR3 region has 13 residues. Per the germline V gene, CDR1 is MGHDK and CDR2 is SYGVNS. With 2 bases removed from V and 6 bases from J, the gap between germline ends came to 11 bases. The DNA of the CDR3 is TGTGCCAGCAGTGAAGCAGGGGCGGTCGAGCAGTACTTC. This sequence encodes CASSEAGAVEQYF.

V usage is TRBV29-1 and J usage is TRBJ2-1, with a tentative D call TRBD2 (6 bases). Germline V lookup: CDR1 SQVTM, CDR2 ANQGSEA. V shed 5 bases and J shed 12 bases, with 20 bases lying between them. This CDR3 comprises 13 residues. The CDR3 sequence is CSVMAFTRGGQFF. Written as DNA, the CDR3 is TGCAGCGTTATGGCCTTCACCCGGGGAGGGCAGTTCTTC.

Only one count was recorded for this clone. The chain has TRBV5-6 and TRBJ2-5; 14 bases fit TRBD2. CDR3 length: 19 residues. Germline CDR1 is SGHDT and CDR2 is YYEEEE. Trimming at V came to 3 bases and at J to 4 bases, leaving 14 bases not matched to a gene. CDR3 coding DNA: TGTGCCAGCAGCTCTCGACTAGCGGGGGGGCTAGGAGGTAGAGAGACCCAGTACTTC. Translating it yields CASSSRLAGGLGGRETQYF.

The V call is TRBV6-5, the J call TRBJ2-1; 9 bases align to TRBD2. V was pared by 7 bases and J by 0 bases, with 4 bases of the junction left unmatched. Germline V lookup: CDR1 MNHEY, CDR2 SVGAGI. This CDR3 contains 15 residues. CDR3 sequence: CASTLAGSSYNEQFF. The CDR3, as DNA: TGTGCCAGCACACTAGCGGGTAGCTCCTACAATGAGCAGTTCTTC.

The chain recombines TRBV5-4 with TRBJ1-4; D is perhaps TRBD1 (5 bases). The CDR3 loop spans 15 amino acids. Germline lookup yields CDR1 SGHNT and CDR2 YYREEE (reference sequence). Trimming took 4 bases from V and 0 from J, leaving 10 bases between them. CDR3 loop: CASSPGGTTNEKLFF. The CDR3 coding sequence is TGTGCCAGCAGCCCCGGGGGGACAACTAATGAAAAACTGTTTTTT.

This clone has a handful of counts. The gene calls are TRBV10-1 and TRBJ1-4, with a weak D call TRBD1 (6 bases). The germline V gene has CDR1 WNHNN and CDR2 SYGVQD (reference sequence). The CDR3 runs to 14 residues. Trimming took 5 bases from V and 4 from J, leaving 11 bases between them. The CDR3 protein is CASSTGHINEKLFF. DNA for the CDR3: TGCGCCAGCAGTACGGGACATATTAATGAAAAACTGTTTTTT.

This chain links TRBV30 with TRBJ2-1; 14 nucleotides agree with TRBD2. This CDR3 region has 16 residues. Trimming at V came to 1 base and at J to 8 bases, leaving 7 bases not matched to a gene. The germline V gene encodes CDR1 GTSNPN and CDR2 SVGIG (reference sequence). The DNA of the CDR3 is TGTGCCTGGAGTGCGTATGGACTAGCGGGGGGACATGAGCAGTTCTTC. Its translation: CAWSAYGLAGGHEQFF.

The V and J genes are TRBV27 and TRBJ2-1; 10 positions agree with TRBD2. Germline lookup yields CDR1 MNHEY and CDR2 SMNVEV (reference sequence). The CDR3 is 15 amino acids. Trimming at V came to 5 bases and at J to 3 bases, leaving 4 bases not matched to a gene. The CDR3 nucleotides are TGTGCCAGCAGTCAAACTAGCGGGAACTACAATGAGCAGTTCTTC. Translating gives CASSQTSGNYNEQFF.

The chain couples TRBV7-9 to TRBJ2-1; D is perhaps TRBD2 (6 bases). Trimming stripped 5 bases from V and 4 bases from J, with 9 bases between. The CDR3 covers 13 residues. The germline CDR1 and CDR2 sequences are SEHNR and FQNEAQ (reference sequence). CDR3 sequence (DNA): TGTGCCAGCAGCCGGGGAGGTTACAATGAGCAGTTCTTC. Its protein product is CASSRGGYNEQFF.

The chain uses TRBV7-9 and TRBJ1-1; D may be TRBD1 (5 bases). The CDR3 consists of 16 residues. The germline gives CDR1 SEHNR, CDR2 FQNEAQ (reference sequence). V was shortened by 3 bases and J by 0 bases, with 14 bases between the two germline ends. The DNA of the CDR3 is TGTGCCAGCAGCTTTCCGACAGACGGTGTGAACACTGAAGCTTTCTTT. Its translation: CASSFPTDGVNTEAFF.

This clone was picked up a small number of times. The chain employs TRBV5-4 and TRBJ2-7; the D is unclear. This CDR3 is built from 13 residues. Germline lookup yields CDR1 SGHNT and CDR2 YYREEE (reference sequence). Trimming shortened V by 1 base and J by 1 base, and 6 bases separated the two germline ends. Here the CDR3 DNA reads TGTGCCAGCAGCTTGATTAATTCCTACGAGCAGTACTTC. Protein sequence: CASSLINSYEQYF. The full variable domain, in which reference TRBV5-4 and TRBJ2-7 provide the parts outside the CDR3, is ETGVTQSPTHLIKTRGQQVTLRCSSQSGHNTVSWYQQALGQGPQFIFQYYREEENGRGNFPPRFSGLQFPNYSSELNVNALELDDSALYLCASSLINSYEQYFGPGTRLTVT.

This clone was seen only once. The rearrangement links TRBV7-7 to TRBJ2-5; 14 bases agree with TRBD2. The CDR3 runs 16 residues. J gave up 4 bases and V 2 bases, and 3 bases lay outside the gene matches. Germline-derived CDR1 and CDR2 are SSHAT and FNYEAQ (reference sequence). CDR3 in amino acids: CASSLRGLAGGETQYF. CDR3 bases: TGTGCCAGCAGCTTAAGAGGACTAGCGGGAGGAGAGACCCAGTACTTC.

This clone came up once. The chain combines TRBV5-5 with TRBJ2-7; a weak D match, TRBD2 (5 bases). Trimming removed 2 bases at V and 1 base at J, with 10 bases between. This CDR3 is 14 amino acids long. CDR1 is SGHKS, CDR2 YYEKEE, per germline (reference sequence). The CDR3 sequence: CASSLSRTSYEQYF. CDR3 sequence (DNA): TGTGCCAGCAGCTTAAGCAGGACTTCCTACGAGCAGTACTTC.

The sample holds one count of this clone. The chain carries TRBV5-6 and TRBJ1-1; the D is unclear. V gave up 0 bases and J gave up 0 bases, with 9 bases separating them. Looked up from germline, CDR1 is SGHDT and CDR2 is YYEEEE. The CDR3 is 15 amino acids. The CDR3 DNA reads TGTGCCAGCAGCTTGGAGGTTGGGCTGAACACTGAAGCTTTCTTT. Translating it yields CASSLEVGLNTEAFF. Supplemented by reference TRBV5-6 and TRBJ1-1, the full variable domain reads DAGVTQSPTHLIKTRGQQVTLRCSPKSGHDTVSWYQQALGQGPQFIFQYYEEEERQRGNFPDRFSGHQFPNYSSELNVNALLLGDSALYLCASSLEVGLNTEAFFGQGTRLTVV.

V is TRBV5-1 and J is TRBJ2-5; possibly TRBD1 for D (5 bases). Germline CDR1 and CDR2: SGHRS and YFSETQ. V dropped 0 bases and J dropped 2 bases, with 11 bases sitting between them. The CDR3 runs 15 residues. CDR3: CASSLALAGQETQYF. As DNA, the CDR3 is TGCGCCAGCAGCTTGGCTCTGGCAGGGCAAGAGACCCAGTACTTC.